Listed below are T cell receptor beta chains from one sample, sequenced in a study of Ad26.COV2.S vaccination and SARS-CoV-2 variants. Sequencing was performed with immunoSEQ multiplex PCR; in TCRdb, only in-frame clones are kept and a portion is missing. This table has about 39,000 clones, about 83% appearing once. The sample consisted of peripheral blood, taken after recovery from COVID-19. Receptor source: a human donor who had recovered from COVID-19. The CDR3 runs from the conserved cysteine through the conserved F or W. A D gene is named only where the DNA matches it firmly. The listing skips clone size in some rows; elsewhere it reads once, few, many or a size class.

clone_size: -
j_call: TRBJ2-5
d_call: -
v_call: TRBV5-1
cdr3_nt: TGCGCCAGCAGCTTGGAAGGGGCAGAGACCCAGTACTTC
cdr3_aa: CASSLEGAETQYF

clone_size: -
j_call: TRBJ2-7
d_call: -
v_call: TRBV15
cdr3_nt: TGTGCCACCAGCCCTCCTCCAAGGAGGGACGAGCAGTACTTC
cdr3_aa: CATSPPPRRDEQYF

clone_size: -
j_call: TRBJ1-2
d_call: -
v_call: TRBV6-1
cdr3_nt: TGTGCCAGCAGTGACAGTTCGTCAGGGCGACATGGCTACACCTTC
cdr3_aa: CASSDSSSGRHGYTF

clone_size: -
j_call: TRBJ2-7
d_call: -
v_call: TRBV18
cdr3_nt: TGTGCCAGCTCACCTAATCTCAACGGGGACTACGAGCAGTACTTC
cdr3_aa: CASSPNLNGDYEQYF

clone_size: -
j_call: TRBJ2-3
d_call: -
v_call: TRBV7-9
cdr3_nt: TGTGCCAGTACGGTTACTAGCACAGATACGCAGTATTTT
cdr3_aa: CASTVTSTDTQYF

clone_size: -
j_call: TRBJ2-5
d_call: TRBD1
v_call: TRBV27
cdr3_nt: TGTGCCAGCAGTTTTAGGGGGCCGGGGACCCAGTACTTC
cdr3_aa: CASSFRGPGTQYF

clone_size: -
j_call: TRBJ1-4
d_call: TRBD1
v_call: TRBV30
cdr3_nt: TGTGCCTGGAGGAGACAGGGTTCGACTAATGAAAAACTGTTTTTT
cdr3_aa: CAWRRQGSTNEKLFF

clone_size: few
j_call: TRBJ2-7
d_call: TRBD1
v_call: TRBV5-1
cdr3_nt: TGCGCCAGCAGCTTGGAGGGACAGGGGAGGGAGCAGTACTTC
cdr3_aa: CASSLEGQGREQYF

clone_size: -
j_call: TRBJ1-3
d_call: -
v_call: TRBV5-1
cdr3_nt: TGCGCCAGCAGCTTGGGGGTGACGGTCGAAAGCACCATATATTTT
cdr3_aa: CASSLGVTVESTIYF

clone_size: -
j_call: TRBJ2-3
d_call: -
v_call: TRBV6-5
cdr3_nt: TGTGCCAGCAGCCTGAGCCGGGATACGCAGTATTTT
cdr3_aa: CASSLSRDTQYF

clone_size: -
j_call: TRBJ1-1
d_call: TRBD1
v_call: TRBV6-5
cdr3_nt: TGTGCCAACAAGCGATCCTTACAGGGGCGCACTGAAGCTTTCTTT
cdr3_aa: CANKRSLQGRTEAFF

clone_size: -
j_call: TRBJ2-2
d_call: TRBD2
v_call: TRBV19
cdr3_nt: TGTGCCAGTAGTCTCGGAGGGAGACTAGCGGACACCGGGGAGCTGTTTTTT
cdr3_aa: CASSLGGRLADTGELFF

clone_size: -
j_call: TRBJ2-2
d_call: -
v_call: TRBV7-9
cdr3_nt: TGTGCCAGCAGCCCCCGCGGGTGGGGGGGCAGGTCCGGGGAGCTGTTTTTT
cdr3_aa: CASSPRGWGGRSGELFF

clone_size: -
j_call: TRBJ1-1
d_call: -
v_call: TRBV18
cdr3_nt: TGTGCCAGCCTAAAGGTTGGCGGAGAGAACACTGAAGCTTTCTTT
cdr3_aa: CASLKVGGENTEAFF

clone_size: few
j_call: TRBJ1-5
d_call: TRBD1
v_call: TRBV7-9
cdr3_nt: TGTGCCAGCAGCTCAGGACGGGGACAGGGACGGGGGGGGCCCCAGCATTTT
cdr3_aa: CASSSGRGQGRGGPQHF

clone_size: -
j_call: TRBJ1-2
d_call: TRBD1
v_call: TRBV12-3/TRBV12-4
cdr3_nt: TGTGCCAGCAGATCCACAGGGGGCGGCTACACCTTC
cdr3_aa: CASRSTGGGYTF

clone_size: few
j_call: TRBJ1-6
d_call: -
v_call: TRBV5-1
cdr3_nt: TGCGCCAGCAGCTTGGCCACGGGTTCACCCCTCCACTTT
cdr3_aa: CASSLATGSPLHF

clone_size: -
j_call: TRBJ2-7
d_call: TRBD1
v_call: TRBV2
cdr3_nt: TGTGCCAGCAAGGACAGGGCCTCGCGAGAGCAGTACTTC
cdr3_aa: CASKDRASREQYF

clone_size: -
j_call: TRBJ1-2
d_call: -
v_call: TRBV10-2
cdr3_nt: TGCGCCAGCAGTGAGAATGTGGGAGGCTACACCTTC
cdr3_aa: CASSENVGGYTF

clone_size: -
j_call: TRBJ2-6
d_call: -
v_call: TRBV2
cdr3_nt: TGTGCCAGCAGTGGGAGGGGCGGCCAGGGGGTAGCATATGGGGCCAACGTCCTGACTTTC
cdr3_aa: CASSGRGGQGVAYGANVLTF

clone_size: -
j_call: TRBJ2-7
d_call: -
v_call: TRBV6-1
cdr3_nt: TGTGCCAGCAGTTATACCAAAGGGGAGCAGTACTTC
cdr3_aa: CASSYTKGEQYF

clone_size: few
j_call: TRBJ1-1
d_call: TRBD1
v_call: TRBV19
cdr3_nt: TGTGCCAGTAGCCTAGCCCTTGACAGGGTGGACCAGAACACTGAAGCTTTCTTT
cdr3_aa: CASSLALDRVDQNTEAFF

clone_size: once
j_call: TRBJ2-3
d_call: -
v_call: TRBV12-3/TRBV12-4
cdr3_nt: TGTGCCAGCAGTTTGGGTGGAAGAGATACGCAGTATTTT
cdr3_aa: CASSLGGRDTQYF

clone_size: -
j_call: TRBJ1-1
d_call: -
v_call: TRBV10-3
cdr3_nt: TGTGCCATCAGTGGGGTAGGGAAGACTGAAGCTTTCTTT
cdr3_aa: CAISGVGKTEAFF

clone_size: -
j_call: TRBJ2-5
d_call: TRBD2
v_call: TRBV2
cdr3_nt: TGTGCCAGCAGTGGTCTAGCGGCCCAAGAGACCCAGTACTTC
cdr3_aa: CASSGLAAQETQYF

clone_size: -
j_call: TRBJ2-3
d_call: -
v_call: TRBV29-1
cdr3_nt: TGCAGCGGGTGGACTGGTACGCAGTATTTT
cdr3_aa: CSGWTGTQYF

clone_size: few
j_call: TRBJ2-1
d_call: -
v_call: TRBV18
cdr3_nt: TGTGCCAGCTCACCACCCCTCAACAATGAGCAGTTCTTC
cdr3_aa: CASSPPLNNEQFF

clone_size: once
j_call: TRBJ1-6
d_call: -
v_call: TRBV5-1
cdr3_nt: TGCGCCAGCAGCTTGGTCGGAGGGATCGATAATTCACCCCTCCACTTT
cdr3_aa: CASSLVGGIDNSPLHF

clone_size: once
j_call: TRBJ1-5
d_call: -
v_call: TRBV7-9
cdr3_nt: TGTGCCAGCGGCTGGACCCGGCCCCAGCATTTT
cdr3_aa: CASGWTRPQHF

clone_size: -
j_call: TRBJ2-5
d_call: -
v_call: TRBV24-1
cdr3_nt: TGTGCCACCAGTGATTTGCGAGAGACCCAGTACTTC
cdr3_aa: CATSDLRETQYF

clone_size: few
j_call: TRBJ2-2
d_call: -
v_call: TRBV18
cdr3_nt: TGTGCCAGCTCACCATTCGACCCAAACACCGGGGAGCTGTTTTTT
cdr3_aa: CASSPFDPNTGELFF

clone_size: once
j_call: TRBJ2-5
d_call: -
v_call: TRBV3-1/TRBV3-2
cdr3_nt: TGTGCCAGCAGCCAAGTGAGCCCGCAAGAGACCCAGTACTTC
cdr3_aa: CASSQVSPQETQYF

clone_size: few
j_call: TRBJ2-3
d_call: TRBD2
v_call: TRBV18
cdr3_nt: TGTGCCAGCTCACCGGGACTAGCGGGGACAGATACGCAGTATTTT
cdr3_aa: CASSPGLAGTDTQYF

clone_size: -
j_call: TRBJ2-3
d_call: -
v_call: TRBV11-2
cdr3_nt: TGTGCCAGCAGCCTTAGTTTGAGCACAGATACGCAGTATTTT
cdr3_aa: CASSLSLSTDTQYF

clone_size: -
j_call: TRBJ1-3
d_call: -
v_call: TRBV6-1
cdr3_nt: TGTGCCAGCAGTGGCAACTCTGGAAACACCATATATTTT
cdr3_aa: CASSGNSGNTIYF

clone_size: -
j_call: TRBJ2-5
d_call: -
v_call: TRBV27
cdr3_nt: TGTGCCAGCAGTTTCGGCGCTGGAGAGACCCAGTACTTC
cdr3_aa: CASSFGAGETQYF

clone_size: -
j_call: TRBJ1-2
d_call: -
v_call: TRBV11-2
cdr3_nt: TGTGCCAGCAGCTCGGTAGTCGGGTATGGCTACACCTTC
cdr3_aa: CASSSVVGYGYTF

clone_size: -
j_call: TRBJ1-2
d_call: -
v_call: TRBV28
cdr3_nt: TGTGCCAGCAGTTCCGGGACGGCGACCTTCTATGGCTACACCTTC
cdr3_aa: CASSSGTATFYGYTF

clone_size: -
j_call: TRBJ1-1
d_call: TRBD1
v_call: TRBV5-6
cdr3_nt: TGTGCCAGCAGCTTGGAGGCCGGGACAGCGAACACTGAAGCTTTCTTT
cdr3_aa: CASSLEAGTANTEAFF

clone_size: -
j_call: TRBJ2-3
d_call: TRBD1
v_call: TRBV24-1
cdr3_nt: TGTGCCACCGGCCGGACAGGGGAGGCAGATACGCAGTATTTT
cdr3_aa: CATGRTGEADTQYF

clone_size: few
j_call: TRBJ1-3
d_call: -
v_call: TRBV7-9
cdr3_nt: TGTGCCAGCAGCGCCCGAGGGGGGGTCGTCTCTGGAAACACCATATATTTT
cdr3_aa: CASSARGGVVSGNTIYF

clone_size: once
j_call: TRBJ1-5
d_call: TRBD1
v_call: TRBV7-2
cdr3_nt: TGTGCCAGCAGCTTCGACAGGGGGCCTAATCAGCCCCAGCATTTT
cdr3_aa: CASSFDRGPNQPQHF

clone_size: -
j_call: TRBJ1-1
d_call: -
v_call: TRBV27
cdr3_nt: TGTGCCAGCAAAGGTTTCGGCACTGAAGCTTTCTTT
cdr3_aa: CASKGFGTEAFF

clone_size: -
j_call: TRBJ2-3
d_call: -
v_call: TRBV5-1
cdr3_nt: TGCGCCAGCAGCCGATTCCCGGGCACAGATACGCAGTATTTT
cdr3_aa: CASSRFPGTDTQYF

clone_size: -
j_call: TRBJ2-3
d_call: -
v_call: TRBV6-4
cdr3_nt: TGTGCCAGCTCCCAGACCAGGGGAGATACGCAGTATTTT
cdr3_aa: CASSQTRGDTQYF

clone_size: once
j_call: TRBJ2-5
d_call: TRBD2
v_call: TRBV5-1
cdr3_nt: TGCGCCAGCAGCACGACTAGCGGGGGTTCAGAGACCCAGTACTTC
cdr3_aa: CASSTTSGGSETQYF

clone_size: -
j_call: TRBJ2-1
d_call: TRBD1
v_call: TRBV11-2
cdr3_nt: TGTGCCAGCAGCTTAGTCCCTTACTCGGGACAGACTAATGAGCAGTTCTTC
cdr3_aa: CASSLVPYSGQTNEQFF

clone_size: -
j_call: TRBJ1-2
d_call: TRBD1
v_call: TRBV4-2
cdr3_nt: TGTGCCAGCAGCCCCCTCGGACAGGGCGGTGATGGCTACACCTTC
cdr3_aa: CASSPLGQGGDGYTF

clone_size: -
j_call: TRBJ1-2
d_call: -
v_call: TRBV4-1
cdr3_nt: TGCGCCAGCAGCCAAATTATGAACTCGGCTCGGTTCTATGGCTACACCTTC
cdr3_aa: CASSQIMNSARFYGYTF

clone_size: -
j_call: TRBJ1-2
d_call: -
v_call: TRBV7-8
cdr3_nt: TGTGCCAGCAGCCCCCGAGGGGGGGGCCCCTATGGCTACACCTTC
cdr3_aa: CASSPRGGGPYGYTF

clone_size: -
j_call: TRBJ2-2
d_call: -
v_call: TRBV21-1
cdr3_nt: TGTGCCAGCAGCAAGAAGAAGAGCGGGGGGCAGCCCAAGAACACCGGGGAGCTGTTTTTT
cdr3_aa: CASSKKKSGGQPKNTGELFF

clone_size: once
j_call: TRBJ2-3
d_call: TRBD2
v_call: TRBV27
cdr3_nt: TGTGCCAGCGGTCAGCGGGGGGCCGCCACAGATACGCAGTATTTT
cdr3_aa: CASGQRGAATDTQYF

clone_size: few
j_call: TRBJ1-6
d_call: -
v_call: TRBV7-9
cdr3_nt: TGTGCCAGCAGCTTAGGACTGGAATCGGATCCCCTCCACTTT
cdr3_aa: CASSLGLESDPLHF

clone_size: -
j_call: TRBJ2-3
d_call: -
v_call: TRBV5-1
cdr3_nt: TGCGCCAGCAGCTTGCGGACACCGCCAGATACGCAGTATTTT
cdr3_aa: CASSLRTPPDTQYF

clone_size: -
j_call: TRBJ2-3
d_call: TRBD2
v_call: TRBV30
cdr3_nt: TGTGCCTGGAGTGTAAACCCTAGCGGAACAGATACGCAGTATTTT
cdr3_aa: CAWSVNPSGTDTQYF